Below, 10 T cell receptor beta chains from the same sample are listed, as sequenced in a study of blood T cell repertoires in COVID-19. Here immunoSEQ multiplex PCR was the method, and the copy in TCRdb shows in-frame clones only, minus some. The profile shows 150,000 to 200,000 clones, roughly three quarters of them singletons. The specimen sequenced was peripheral blood. These receptors originate from a woman between 45 and 60 years old with active or convalescent COVID-19.

The V gene is TRBV6-2 or TRBV6-3, the J gene TRBJ1-5, with D unresolved. V was trimmed by 0 bases and J by 4 bases, leaving 16 bases between them. The CDR3 consists of 17 residues. Germline CDR1 and CDR2: MNHEY and SVGEGT. The CDR3 region is CASSYSTGGGDNQPQHF. In nucleotides, the CDR3 is TGTGCCAGCAGTTACTCGACGGGTGGAGGAGATAATCAGCCCCAGCATTTT.

This chain joins TRBV7-6 and TRBJ2-1, with TRBD1 matching 10 bases. The CDR3 has 14 residues. V was pared by 4 bases and J by 8 bases, with 5 bases of the junction left unmatched. Germline V CDR1 and CDR2: SGHVS, FNYEAQ. The CDR3 reads CASSSRTGGYEQFF. Written as DNA, the CDR3 is TGTGCCAGCAGCTCCCGGACAGGGGGATATGAGCAGTTCTTC.

The chain combines TRBV29-1 with TRBJ1-2; 9 nucleotides align to TRBD1. V dropped 6 bases and J dropped 0; count of bases not matched to a gene: 8. CDR3 length equals 15 residues. The germline CDR1 and CDR2 sequences are SQVTM and ANQGSEA. The CDR3 is CSVPGQGHSNYGYTF. The CDR3 region has the DNA TGCAGCGTCCCGGGACAGGGCCACTCTAACTATGGCTACACCTTC. The full variable domain, in which reference TRBV29-1 and TRBJ1-2 provide the parts outside the CDR3, is SAVISQKPSRDICQRGTSLTIQCQVDSQVTMMFWYRQQPGQSLTLIATANQGSEATYESGFVIDKFPISRPNLTFSTLTVSNMSPEDSSIYLCSVPGQGHSNYGYTFGSGTRLTVV.

The chain recombines TRBV28 with TRBJ2-7, with D possibly matching TRBD2 (5 bases). The V end lost 5 bases, the J end lost 3 bases, and 14 bases lay between the germline ends. CDR1 is MDHEN and CDR2 is SYDVKM in the germline V gene. The CDR3 extends over 14 amino acids. CDR3 residues: CASSQALRGYEQYF. CDR3 bases: TGTGCCAGCAGTCAGGCGCTTCGGGGCTACGAGCAGTACTTC.

The rearrangement links TRBV6-2 or TRBV6-3 to TRBJ2-5; weak D call: TRBD2 (5 bases). The CDR3 is 15 amino acids. From germline, CDR1 is MNHEY and CDR2 SVGEGT. Deletions cut 5 bases from V and 7 bases from J, with 20 bases between. The CDR3 loop reads CASSGRGRALGTQYF. CDR3 DNA: TGTGCCAGCAGTGGTCGCGGGCGAGCGCTGGGGACCCAGTACTTC.

This clone has just one count. V gene TRBV6-6 combines with J gene TRBJ1-5; the match to TRBD1 covers 11 bases. V gave up 5 bases and J gave up 6 bases; unmatched junction bases: 9. Germline values: CDR1 MNHNY, CDR2 SVGAGI (reference sequence). The CDR3 runs 16 residues. The CDR3: CASSRGGQGAGQPQHF. The CDR3, as DNA: TGTGCCAGCAGTCGAGGTGGACAGGGGGCGGGTCAGCCCCAGCATTTT.

The chain recombines TRBV11-2 with TRBJ2-1, with 10 nucleotides matching TRBD2. J gave up 10 bases and V 1 base, and 4 bases lay outside the gene matches. CDR3 length: 14 amino acids. CDR1 and CDR2 (germline): SGHAT, FQNNGV. CDR3: CASSLAGLAIEQFF. CDR3 coding DNA: TGTGCCAGCAGCTTAGCGGGACTAGCGATCGAGCAGTTCTTC. The whole variable domain, remainder taken from reference TRBV11-2 and TRBJ2-1, is EAGVAQSPRYKIIEKRQSVAFWCNPISGHATLYWYQQILGQGPKLLIQFQNNGVVDDSQLPKDRFSAERLKGVDSTLKIQPAKLEDSAVYLCASSLAGLAIEQFFGPGTRLTVL.

This clone was picked up a small number of times. This chain links TRBV30 with TRBJ1-2; D might be TRBD1 (5 bases). The CDR3 extends over 13 amino acids. V gave up 2 bases and J gave up 4 bases, with 11 bases separating them. Germline loops: CDR1 GTSNPN, CDR2 SVGIG (reference sequence). The CDR3 nucleotides are TGTGCCTGGAGTCCGGGACTGATCTATGGCTACACCTTC. Protein: CAWSPGLIYGYTF.

The chain uses TRBV4-3 and TRBJ1-2; D perhaps matches TRBD1 (5 bases). Looked up from germline, CDR1 is LGHNA and CDR2 is YSLEER. This CDR3 has 16 amino acids. V gave up 0 bases and J gave up 4 bases, with 15 bases separating them. The CDR3 spells CASSQDWAGGGYGYTF. The CDR3, as DNA: TGCGCCAGCAGCCAAGATTGGGCCGGGGGTGGCTATGGCTACACCTTC.

The CDR3 is CASSGTGDPYEQYF. The CDR3, as DNA: TGTGCCAGCAGCGGGACAGGGGATCCCTACGAGCAGTACTTC. The V and J genes are TRBV25-1 and TRBJ2-7, with 10 bases fitting TRBD1. Germline V lookup: CDR1 MGHDK, CDR2 SYGVNS. The trim removed 6 bases at V and 2 bases at J, leaving 4 bases unmatched. The CDR3 contains 14 residues.